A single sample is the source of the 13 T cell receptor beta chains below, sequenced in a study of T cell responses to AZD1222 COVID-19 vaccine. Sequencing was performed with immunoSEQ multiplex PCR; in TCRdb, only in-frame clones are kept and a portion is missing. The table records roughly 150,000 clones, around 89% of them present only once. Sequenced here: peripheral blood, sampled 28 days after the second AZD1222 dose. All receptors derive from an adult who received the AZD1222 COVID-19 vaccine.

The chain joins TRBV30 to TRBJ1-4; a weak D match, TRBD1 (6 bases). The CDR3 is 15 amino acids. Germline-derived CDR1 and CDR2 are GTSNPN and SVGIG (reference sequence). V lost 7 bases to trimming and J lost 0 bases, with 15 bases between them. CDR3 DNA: TGTGCCTCAGGAGCGGGGGCCGCAACTAATGAAAAACTGTTTTTT. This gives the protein CASGAGAATNEKLFF.

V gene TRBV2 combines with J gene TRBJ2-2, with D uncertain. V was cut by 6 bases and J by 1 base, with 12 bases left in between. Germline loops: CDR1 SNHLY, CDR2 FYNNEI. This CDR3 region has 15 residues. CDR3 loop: CASRRNTQNTGELFF. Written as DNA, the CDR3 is TGTGCCAGCAGAAGGAACACACAGAACACCGGGGAGCTGTTTTTT.

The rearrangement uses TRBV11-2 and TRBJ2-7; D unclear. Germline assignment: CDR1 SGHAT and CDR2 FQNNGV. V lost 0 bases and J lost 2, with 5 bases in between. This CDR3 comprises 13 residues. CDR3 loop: CASSLDLAYEQYF. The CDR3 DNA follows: TGTGCCAGCAGCTTAGACCTTGCCTACGAGCAGTACTTC.

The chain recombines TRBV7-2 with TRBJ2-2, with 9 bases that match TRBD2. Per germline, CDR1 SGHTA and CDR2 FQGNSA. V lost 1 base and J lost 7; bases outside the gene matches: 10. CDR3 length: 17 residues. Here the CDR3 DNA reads TGTGCCAGCAGCTTAGTCCCGCTAGCGGGGTTTGTCGGGGAGCTGTTTTTT. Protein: CASSLVPLAGFVGELFF.

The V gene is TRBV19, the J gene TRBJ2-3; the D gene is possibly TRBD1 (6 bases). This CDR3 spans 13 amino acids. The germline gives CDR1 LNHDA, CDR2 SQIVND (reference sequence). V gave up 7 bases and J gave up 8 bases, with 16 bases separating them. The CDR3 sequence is CASIAQGQGTQYF. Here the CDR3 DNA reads TGTGCCAGTATAGCACAGGGTCAGGGTACGCAGTATTTT.

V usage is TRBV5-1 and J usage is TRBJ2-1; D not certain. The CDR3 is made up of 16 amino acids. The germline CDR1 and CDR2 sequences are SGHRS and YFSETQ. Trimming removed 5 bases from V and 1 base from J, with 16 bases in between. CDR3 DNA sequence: TGCGCCAGCAGACCCTCGAGCCCCAGGTCCTACAATGAGCAGTTCTTC. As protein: CASRPSSPRSYNEQFF.

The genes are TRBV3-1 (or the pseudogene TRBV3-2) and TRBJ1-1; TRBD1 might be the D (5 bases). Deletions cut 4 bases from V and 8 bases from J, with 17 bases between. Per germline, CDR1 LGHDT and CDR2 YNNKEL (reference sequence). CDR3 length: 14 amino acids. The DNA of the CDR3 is TGTGCCAGCAGCCCATTTTCGGGGGGGTCGGAAGCTTTCTTT. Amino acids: CASSPFSGGSEAFF.

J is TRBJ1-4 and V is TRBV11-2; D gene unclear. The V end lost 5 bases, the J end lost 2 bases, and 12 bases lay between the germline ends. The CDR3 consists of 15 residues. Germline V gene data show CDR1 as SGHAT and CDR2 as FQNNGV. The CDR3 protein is CASSPRPGTNEKLFF. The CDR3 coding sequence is TGTGCCAGCAGCCCCCGGCCGGGCACTAATGAAAAACTGTTTTTT.

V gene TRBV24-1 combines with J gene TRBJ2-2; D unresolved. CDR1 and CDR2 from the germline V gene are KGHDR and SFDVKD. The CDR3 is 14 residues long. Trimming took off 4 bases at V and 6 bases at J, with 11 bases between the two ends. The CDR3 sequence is CATSDRRRPGELFF. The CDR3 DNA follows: TGTGCCACCAGTGACAGAAGGCGTCCCGGGGAGCTGTTTTTT.

The CDR3 reads CASGRNTEAFF. Written as DNA, the CDR3 is TGTGCCTCCGGGCGGAACACTGAAGCTTTCTTT. V and J are TRBV6-5 and TRBJ1-1; the D is unclear. The ends were cut back, 11 bases at V and 1 base at J, with 8 bases in the middle. CDR3 length: 11 amino acids. Per the germline V gene, CDR1 is MNHEY and CDR2 is SVGAGI.

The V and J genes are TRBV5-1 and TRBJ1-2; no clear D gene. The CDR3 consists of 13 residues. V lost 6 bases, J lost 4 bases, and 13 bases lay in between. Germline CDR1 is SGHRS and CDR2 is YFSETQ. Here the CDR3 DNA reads TGCGCCAGCAAGGTGGAAGAAGGCTATGGCTACACCTTC. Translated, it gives CASKVEEGYGYTF. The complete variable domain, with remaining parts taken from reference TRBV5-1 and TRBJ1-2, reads KAGVTQTPRYLIKTRGQQVTLSCSPISGHRSVSWYQQTPGQGLQFLFEYFSETQRNKGNFPGRFSGRQFSNSRSEMNVSTLELGDSALYLCASKVEEGYGYTFGSGTRLTVV.

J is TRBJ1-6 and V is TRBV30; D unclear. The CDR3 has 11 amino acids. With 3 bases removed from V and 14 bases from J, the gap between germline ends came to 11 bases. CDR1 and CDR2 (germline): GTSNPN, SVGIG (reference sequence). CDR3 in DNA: TGTGCCTGGAGGGCGTCCGGCACCCTCCACTTT. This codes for CAWRASGTLHF.

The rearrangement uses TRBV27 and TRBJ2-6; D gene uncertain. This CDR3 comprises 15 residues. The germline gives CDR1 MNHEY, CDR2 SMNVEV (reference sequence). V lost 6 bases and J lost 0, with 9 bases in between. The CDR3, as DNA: TGTGCCAGCAGCCGGACGGACTCTGGGGCCAACGTCCTGACTTTC. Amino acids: CASSRTDSGANVLTF.